Presented here are 5 T cell receptor beta chains from one specimen sequenced in a study of cytomegalovirus exposure and HLA in healthy donors. PCR was performed using 60 Vbeta and 13 Jbeta primers. Profiled with immunoSEQ multiplex PCR; TCRdb holds only in-frame clones, not every one. The sample carries around 150,000 clones, about 77% recorded once. The specimen was PBMCs. These receptors were taken from a man aged 18 to 29 in good health and CMV-seropositive.

V is TRBV6-1 and J is TRBJ2-7; TRBD1 might be the D (5 bases). This CDR3 spans 14 amino acids. Trimming took off 6 bases at V and 3 bases at J, with 15 bases between the two ends. CDR1 is MNHNS and CDR2 is SASEGT in the germline V gene. DNA for the CDR3: TGTGCCAGCAGCATGCGGCAGGGCAACTACGAGCAGTACTTC. Protein product: CASSMRQGNYEQYF.

V usage is TRBV28 and J usage is TRBJ2-1, with 7 bases aligning to TRBD1. This CDR3 has 14 amino acids. Germline lookup yields CDR1 MDHEN and CDR2 SYDVKM. The ends lost 5 bases at V and 5 bases at J; junction bases unmatched: 6. The CDR3 bases are TGTGCCAGCAGTATCGACAGGGTGGACAATGAGCAGTTCTTC. Protein sequence: CASSIDRVDNEQFF.

J is TRBJ2-2 and V is TRBV27; D possibly corresponds to TRBD2 (5 bases). The CDR3 loop spans 18 amino acids. CDR1 and CDR2 (germline): MNHEY, SMNVEV (reference sequence). V lost 5 bases, J lost 4 bases, and 23 bases lay in between. The CDR3 DNA reads TGTGCCAGCAGTCGAGCTGCCCTAGGCGGGCGCGTCACCGGGGAGCTGTTTTTT. It yields the protein CASSRAALGGRVTGELFF.

This clone was seen a handful of times. This chain joins TRBV21-1 and TRBJ1-1; no check of the table's D call, TRBD1, against the DNA was made. TRBV21-1 represents a pseudogene. This CDR3 comprises 12 residues. Here the CDR3 DNA reads TGTGCCAGCCAACCCAATATACATCAAGCTTTCTTT. Its translation is CASQPNIHQAFF.

The chain uses TRBV7-7 and TRBJ1-1; 8 bases match TRBD1. The V and J ends lost 3 bases and 1 base, in that order; junction bases with no gene match: 4. The CDR3 loop spans 15 amino acids. In germline, CDR1 is SSHAT, CDR2 FNYEAQ (reference sequence). The CDR3 DNA sequence: TGTGCCAGCAGCTTCACCGGGACAGGGAACACTGAAGCTTTCTTT. Translating gives CASSFTGTGNTEAFF.